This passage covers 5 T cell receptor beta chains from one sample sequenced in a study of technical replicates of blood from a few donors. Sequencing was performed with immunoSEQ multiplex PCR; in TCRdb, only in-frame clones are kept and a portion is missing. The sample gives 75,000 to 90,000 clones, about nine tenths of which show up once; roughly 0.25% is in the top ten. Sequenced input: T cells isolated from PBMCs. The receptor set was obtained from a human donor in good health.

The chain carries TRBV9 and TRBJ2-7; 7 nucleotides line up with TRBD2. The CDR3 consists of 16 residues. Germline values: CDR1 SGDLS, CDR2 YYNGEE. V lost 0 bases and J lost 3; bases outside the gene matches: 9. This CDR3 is CASSVGGAGRVYEQYF. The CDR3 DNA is TGTGCCAGCAGCGTAGGTGGCGCTGGGAGGGTCTACGAGCAGTACTTC.

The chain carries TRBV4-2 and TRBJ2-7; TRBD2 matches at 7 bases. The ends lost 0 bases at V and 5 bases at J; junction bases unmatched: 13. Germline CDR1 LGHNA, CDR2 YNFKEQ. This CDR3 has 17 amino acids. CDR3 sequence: CASSQEGTGGSPHEQYF. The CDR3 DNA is TGTGCCAGCAGCCAAGAGGGGACGGGAGGATCCCCCCACGAGCAGTACTTC.

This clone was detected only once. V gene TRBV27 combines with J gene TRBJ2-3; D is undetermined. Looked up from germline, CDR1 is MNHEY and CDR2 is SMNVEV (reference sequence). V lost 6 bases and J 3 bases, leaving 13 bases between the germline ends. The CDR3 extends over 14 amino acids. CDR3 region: CASSPGLETDTQYF. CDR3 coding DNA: TGTGCCAGCAGCCCCGGCTTGGAGACAGATACGCAGTATTTT.

The CDR3 nucleotides read TGTGCCAGCAGTTACAGGAACACCGGGGAGCTGTTTTTT. Translating gives CASSYRNTGELFF. The rearrangement links TRBV27 to TRBJ2-2; D ambiguous. Germline CDR1 is MNHEY and CDR2 is SMNVEV (reference sequence). The V end lost 4 bases, the J end lost 1 base, and 4 bases lay between the germline ends. The length of the CDR3 is 13 residues.

The CDR3, as DNA: TGTGCCAGCAGTTTACACGCTAGCGTGGAGGAGACCCAGTACTTC. Translation gives CASSLHASVEETQYF. The V and J genes are TRBV27 and TRBJ2-5, with D possibly matching TRBD2 (6 bases). CDR1 and CDR2 from the germline V gene are MNHEY and SMNVEV (reference sequence). V was trimmed by 2 bases and J by 5 bases, leaving 15 bases between them. The CDR3 covers 15 residues.